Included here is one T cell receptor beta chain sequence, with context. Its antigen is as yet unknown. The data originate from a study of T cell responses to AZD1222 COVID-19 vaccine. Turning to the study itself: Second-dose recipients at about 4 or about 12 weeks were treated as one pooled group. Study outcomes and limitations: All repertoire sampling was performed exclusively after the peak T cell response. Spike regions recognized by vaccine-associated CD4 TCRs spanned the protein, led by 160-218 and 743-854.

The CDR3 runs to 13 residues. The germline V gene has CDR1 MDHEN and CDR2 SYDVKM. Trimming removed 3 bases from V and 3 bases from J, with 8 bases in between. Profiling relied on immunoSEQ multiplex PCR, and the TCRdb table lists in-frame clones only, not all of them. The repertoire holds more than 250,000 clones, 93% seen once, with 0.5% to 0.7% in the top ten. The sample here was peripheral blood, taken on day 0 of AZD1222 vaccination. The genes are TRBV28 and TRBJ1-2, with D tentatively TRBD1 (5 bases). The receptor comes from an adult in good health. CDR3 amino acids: CASSFRGDYGYTF. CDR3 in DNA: TGTGCCAGCAGTTTTAGGGGCGACTATGGCTACACCTTC.